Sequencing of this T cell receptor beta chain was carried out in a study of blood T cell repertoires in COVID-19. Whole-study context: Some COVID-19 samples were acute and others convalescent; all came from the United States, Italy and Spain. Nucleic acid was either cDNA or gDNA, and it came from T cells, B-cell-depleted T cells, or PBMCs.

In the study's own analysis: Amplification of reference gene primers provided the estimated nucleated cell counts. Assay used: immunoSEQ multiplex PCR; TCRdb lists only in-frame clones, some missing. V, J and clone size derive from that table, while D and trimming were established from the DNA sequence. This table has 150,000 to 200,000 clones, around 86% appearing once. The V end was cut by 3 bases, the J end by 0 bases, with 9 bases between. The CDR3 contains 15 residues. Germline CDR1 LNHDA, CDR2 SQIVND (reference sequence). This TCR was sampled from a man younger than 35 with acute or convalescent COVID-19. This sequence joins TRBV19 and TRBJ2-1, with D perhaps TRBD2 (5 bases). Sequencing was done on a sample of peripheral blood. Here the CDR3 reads CASSMGVSSYNEQFF. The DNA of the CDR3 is TGTGCCAGTAGTATGGGAGTTAGCTCCTACAATGAGCAGTTCTTC. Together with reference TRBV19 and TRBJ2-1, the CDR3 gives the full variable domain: DGGITQSPKYLFRKEGQNVTLSCEQNLNHDAMYWYRQDPGQGLRLIYYSQIVNDFQKGDIAEGYSVSREKKESFPLTVTSAQKNPTAFYLCASSMGVSSYNEQFFGPGTRLTVL.